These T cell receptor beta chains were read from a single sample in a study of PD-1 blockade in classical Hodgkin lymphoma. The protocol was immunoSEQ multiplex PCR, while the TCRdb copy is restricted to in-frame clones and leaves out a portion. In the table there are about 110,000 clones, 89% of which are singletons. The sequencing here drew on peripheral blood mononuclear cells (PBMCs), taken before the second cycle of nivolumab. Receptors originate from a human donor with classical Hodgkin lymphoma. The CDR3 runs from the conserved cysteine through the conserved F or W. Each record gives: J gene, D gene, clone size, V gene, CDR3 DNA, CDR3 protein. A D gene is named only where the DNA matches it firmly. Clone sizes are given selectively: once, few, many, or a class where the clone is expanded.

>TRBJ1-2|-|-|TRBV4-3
TGCGCCAGCAGCGCCGGGGTGGGGGGCGAGGGCTACACCTTC
CASSAGVGGEGYTF
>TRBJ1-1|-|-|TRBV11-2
TGTGCCAGCAGCTACCCCGGCCAGAACACTGAAGCTTTCTTT
CASSYPGQNTEAFF
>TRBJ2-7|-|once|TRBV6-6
TGTGCCAGCAGGTCCGAACAAGCTACCGAGCAGTACTTC
CASRSEQATEQYF
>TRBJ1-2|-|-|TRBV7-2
TGTGCCAGCAGCCCGGTTGTGACACCCGGTGGTGGAGGCTACACCTTC
CASSPVVTPGGGGYTF
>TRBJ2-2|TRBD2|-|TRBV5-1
TGCGCCAGCAGCACGGAAGCGGGAGTGAACACCGGGGAGCTGTTTTTT
CASSTEAGVNTGELFF
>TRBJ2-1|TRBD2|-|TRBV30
TGTGCCTGGCGCGGGAGGGCCAGACTAATCGATGAGCAGTTCTTC
CAWRGRARLIDEQFF
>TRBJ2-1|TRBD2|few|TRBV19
TGTGCCAGTAGTTTTAGCGGGAGGATCAATGAGCAGTTCTTC
CASSFSGRINEQFF
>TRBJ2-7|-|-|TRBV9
TGTGCCAGCAGCGTAGACCCTGGGGCTAGCAGCCAAGCCTACGAGCAGTACTTC
CASSVDPGASSQAYEQYF
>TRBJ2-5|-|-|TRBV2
TGTGCCAGCGCTAGGGCGGAGGCTTTTCTTCAAGAGACCCAGTACTTC
CASARAEAFLQETQYF
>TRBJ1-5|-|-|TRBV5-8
TGTGCCAGTATCAGAGTATATGGCAATCAGCCCCAGCATTTT
CASIRVYGNQPQHF
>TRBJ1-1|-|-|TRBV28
TGTGCCAGCACCGACAGGCGGACAGCTTTCTTT
CASTDRRTAFF
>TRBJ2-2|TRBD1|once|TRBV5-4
TGTGCCAGCAGCTTTAAACCCGGACAGGGGAACACCGGGGAGCTGTTTTTT
CASSFKPGQGNTGELFF
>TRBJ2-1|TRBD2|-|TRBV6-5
TGTGCCAGCAGCGCCACGGGCGGGAGTTACAATGAGCAGTTCTTC
CASSATGGSYNEQFF
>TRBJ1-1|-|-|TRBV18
TGTGCCAGCTCACCATTGGGAACTGAAGCTTTCTTT
CASSPLGTEAFF
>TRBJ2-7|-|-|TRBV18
TGTGCCAGCTCACCCGGCACAAGCTACGAGCAGTACTTC
CASSPGTSYEQYF
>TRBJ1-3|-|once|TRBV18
TGTGCCAGCTCACCGCGGGGGGATAGCTCTGGAAACACCATATATTTT
CASSPRGDSSGNTIYF
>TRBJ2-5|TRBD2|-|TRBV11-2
TGTGCCAGCAGCCTCGATGGGGGGCTAGCGGGATTCCAAGAGACCCAGTACTTC
CASSLDGGLAGFQETQYF
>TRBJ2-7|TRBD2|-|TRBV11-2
TGTGCCAGCAGCTTAGCTAGCGGGGGGTACGAGCAGTACTTC
CASSLASGGYEQYF
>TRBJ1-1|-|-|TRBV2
TGTGCCAGCAGCTTCTTGGGGCTCTTGAACACTGAAGCTTTCTTT
CASSFLGLLNTEAFF
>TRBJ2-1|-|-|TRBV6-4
TGTGCCAGCAGTGACAGGGCTAGGAGCCATGAGCAGTTCTTC
CASSDRARSHEQFF
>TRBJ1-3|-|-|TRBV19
TGTGCCAGTAGTACCCACAGGGCCTCCTCTGGAAACACCATATATTTT
CASSTHRASSGNTIYF
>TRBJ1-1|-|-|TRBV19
TGTGCCAGTAGTACGGTCTGGGGACGGGGAGGCACTGAAGCTTTCTTT
CASSTVWGRGGTEAFF
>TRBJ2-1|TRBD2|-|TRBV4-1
TGCGCCAGCAGCCAAGACGGGACTAGTGCCTACAATGAGCAGTTCTTC
CASSQDGTSAYNEQFF
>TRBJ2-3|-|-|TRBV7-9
TGTGCCAGCAGCCCCGCTGGACCCACGCAGTATTTT
CASSPAGPTQYF
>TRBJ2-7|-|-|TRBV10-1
TGCGCCAGCAGTGACTGGACACAGCCCTACGAGCAGTACTTC
CASSDWTQPYEQYF
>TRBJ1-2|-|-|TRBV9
TGTGCCAGCAGCGTAGTGGACAAGTCGCTCTATGGCTACACCTTC
CASSVVDKSLYGYTF
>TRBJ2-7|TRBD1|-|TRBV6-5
TGTGCCAGCAGAGCAAGGGGGCACGAGCAGTACTTC
CASRARGHEQYF
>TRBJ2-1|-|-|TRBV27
TGTGCCAGCACACCCGGCGGGCTAGGGGCTAATGAGCAGTTCTTC
CASTPGGLGANEQFF
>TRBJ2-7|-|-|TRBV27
TGTGCCAGCAGTTTAAGGGCCCTGAGCTCCTACGAGCAGTACTTC
CASSLRALSSYEQYF
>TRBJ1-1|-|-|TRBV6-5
TGTGCCAGCAGTTACTTTGGAGGCGGGGAAGCTTTCTTT
CASSYFGGGEAFF
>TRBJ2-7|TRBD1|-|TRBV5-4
TGTGCCAGCAAAAGGGGACAGAACTCCTACGAGCAGTACTTC
CASKRGQNSYEQYF
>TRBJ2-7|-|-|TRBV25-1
TGTGCCAGCCCATGGAGATACGAGCAGTACTTC
CASPWRYEQYF
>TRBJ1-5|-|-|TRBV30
TGTGCCTGGAGTCAGGGATGGGTTCAGCCCCAGCATTTT
CAWSQGWVQPQHF
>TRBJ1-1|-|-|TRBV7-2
TGTGCCAGCAGCCCTACTTTGGGGCGCATGAACACTGAAGCTTTCTTT
CASSPTLGRMNTEAFF
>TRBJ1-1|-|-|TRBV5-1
TGCGCCAGCAGCTCTTACAGGGAAACTGAAGCTTTCTTT
CASSSYRETEAFF
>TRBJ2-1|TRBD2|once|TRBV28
TGTGCCAGCAGTATTAGCGGGAGGGGGGGCAATGAGCAGTTCTTC
CASSISGRGGNEQFF
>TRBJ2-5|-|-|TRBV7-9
TGTGCCAGCAGCTTAGCGGGGGGTCCGACGGAGACCCAGTACTTC
CASSLAGGPTETQYF
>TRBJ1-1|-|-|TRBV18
TGTGCCAGCTCACTTGACAGAAACACTGAAGCTTTCTTT
CASSLDRNTEAFF
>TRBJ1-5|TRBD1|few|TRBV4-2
TGTGCCAGCAGCCAAGAGAACGGAGGGGGCGGCCAGCCCCAGCATTTT
CASSQENGGGGQPQHF
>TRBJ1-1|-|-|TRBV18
TGTGCCAGCTCACTTGGGGGGGGGCACTTGAACACTGAAGCTTTCTTT
CASSLGGGHLNTEAFF
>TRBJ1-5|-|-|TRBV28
TGTGCCAGCAGTCCCGGCCTCAGGGCAAGCAATCAGCCCCAGCATTTT
CASSPGLRASNQPQHF
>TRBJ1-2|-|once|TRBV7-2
TGTGCCAGCAGCTTGTCGGGGAGCAACGGCTACACCTTC
CASSLSGSNGYTF
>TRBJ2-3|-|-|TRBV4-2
TGTGCCAGCAGCCCTCAAGGCGGAACAGATACGCAGTATTTT
CASSPQGGTDTQYF
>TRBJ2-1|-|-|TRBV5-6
TGTGCCAGCAGCCACTCCTCTGCGAGTGAGCAGTTCTTC
CASSHSSASEQFF
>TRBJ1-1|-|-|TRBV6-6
TGTGCCAGCAGGACGCGTGGGGGGACTGAAGCTTTCTTT
CASRTRGGTEAFF
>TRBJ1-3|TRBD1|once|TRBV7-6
TGTGCCAGCAGCTTTAGACAGGGGGGCCCTTTTTCTGGAAACACCATATATTTT
CASSFRQGGPFSGNTIYF
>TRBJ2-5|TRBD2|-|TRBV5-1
TGCGCCAGCAGCGCCTGGGTACTAGCGGGAGAGTCGAATCTGGAGACCCAGTACTTC
CASSAWVLAGESNLETQYF
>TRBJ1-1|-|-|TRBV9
TGTGCCAGCAGCGAACCTTTGGGGAGCACTGAAGCTTTCTTT
CASSEPLGSTEAFF
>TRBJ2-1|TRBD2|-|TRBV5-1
TGCGCCAGCAGCGTACGAGGGACTAGCGGGAGAGGGAATGAGCAGTTCTTC
CASSVRGTSGRGNEQFF
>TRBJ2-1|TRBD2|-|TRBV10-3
TGTGCCATCAGGACTAGCGAAGTCCTATACAATGAGCAGTTCTTC
CAIRTSEVLYNEQFF
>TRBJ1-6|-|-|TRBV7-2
TGTGCCAGCAGCTTAGACTCAGTTGGGACTTCGGTCCCCCTCCACTTT
CASSLDSVGTSVPLHF
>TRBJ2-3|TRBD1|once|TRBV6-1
TGTGCCAGCAGGCTAGGACAGGGGACAGATACGCAGTATTTT
CASRLGQGTDTQYF
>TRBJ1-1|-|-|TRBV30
TGTGCCTGGAGTGTACTCGGTTTGAACACTGAAGCTTTCTTT
CAWSVLGLNTEAFF
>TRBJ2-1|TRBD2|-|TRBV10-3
TGTGCCATCAGGGAGCGGGAGGCCTACAATGAGCAGTTCTTC
CAIREREAYNEQFF
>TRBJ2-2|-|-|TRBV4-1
TGCGCCAGCAGCCCAACGACAGGAGCTAGACGGGCCGGGGAGCTGTTTTTT
CASSPTTGARRAGELFF
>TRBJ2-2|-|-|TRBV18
TGTGCCAGCTCACCCCCGTTCGGGGACACCGGGGAGCTGTTTTTT
CASSPPFGDTGELFF
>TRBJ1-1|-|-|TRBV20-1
TGCAGTGCTAGTTGGACACCCCTCTTT
CSASWTPLF